This T cell receptor (beta chain) comes out of a study of cytomegalovirus exposure and HLA in healthy donors. Points from the study as a whole: Evidence from a later analysis indicated that most CMV-associated TCR beta chains looked HLA-restricted.

The primer mix had 60 Vbeta and 13 Jbeta primers. Sequencing used immunoSEQ multiplex PCR; TCRdb keeps in-frame clones, though not all of them. Recorded for this sample: some 130,000 clones. The CDR3 has 13 residues. With V trimmed by 4 bases and J by 8 bases, 4 bases remained unmatched. The V gene's germline CDR1 is SNHLY and CDR2 FYNNEI. With respect to this clone: What it binds is unknown.

The source material was PBMCs. This clonotype was sampled from a woman aged 40-49 years in good health and CMV-seronegative. V is TRBV2 and J is TRBJ1-4; TRBD1 matches 7 bases. CDR3 coding DNA: TGTGCCAGCAGTGGGGACAGTCGCGAAAAACTGTTTTTT. Amino acid sequence: CASSGDSREKLFF.